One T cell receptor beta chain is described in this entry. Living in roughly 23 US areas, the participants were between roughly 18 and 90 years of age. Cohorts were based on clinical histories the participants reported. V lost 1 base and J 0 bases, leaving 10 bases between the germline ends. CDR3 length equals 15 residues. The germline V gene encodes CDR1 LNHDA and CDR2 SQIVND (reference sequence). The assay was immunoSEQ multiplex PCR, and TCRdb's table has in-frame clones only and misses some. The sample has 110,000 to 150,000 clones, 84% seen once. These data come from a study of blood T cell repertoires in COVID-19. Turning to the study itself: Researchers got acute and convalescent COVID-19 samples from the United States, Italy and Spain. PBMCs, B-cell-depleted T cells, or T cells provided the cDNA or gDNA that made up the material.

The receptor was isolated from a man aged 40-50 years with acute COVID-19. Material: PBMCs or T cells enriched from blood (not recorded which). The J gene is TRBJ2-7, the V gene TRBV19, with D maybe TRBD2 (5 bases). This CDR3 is CASSIGLANSYEQYF. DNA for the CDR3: TGTGCCAGTAGTATAGGGCTAGCCAACTCCTACGAGCAGTACTTC. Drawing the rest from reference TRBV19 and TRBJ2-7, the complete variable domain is DGGITQSPKYLFRKEGQNVTLSCEQNLNHDAMYWYRQDPGQGLRLIYYSQIVNDFQKGDIAEGYSVSREKKESFPLTVTSAQKNPTAFYLCASSIGLANSYEQYFGPGTRLTVT.